This T cell receptor beta chain was sequenced for a study of T cell changes during pregnancy in multiple sclerosis. Sequenced by immunoSEQ multiplex PCR; TCRdb stores in-frame clones only, minus some. The sample yields some 33,000 clones, about nine tenths seen once. The CDR3 has 13 residues. V was clipped by 5 bases and J by 0 bases, with 11 bases between them. Germline V gene sequence: CDR1 GTSNPN, CDR2 SVGIG (reference sequence). The chain carries TRBV30 and TRBJ2-7; D is perhaps TRBD2 (6 bases). This receptor was identified in a female donor in good health, enrolled as a control in a pregnancy study. Source: CD8+ T cells from peripheral blood mononuclear cells, taken in the second trimester of pregnancy. CDR3: CAWGRGSSYEQYF. CDR3 DNA sequence: TGTGCCTGGGGACGGGGGTCCTCCTACGAGCAGTACTTC.